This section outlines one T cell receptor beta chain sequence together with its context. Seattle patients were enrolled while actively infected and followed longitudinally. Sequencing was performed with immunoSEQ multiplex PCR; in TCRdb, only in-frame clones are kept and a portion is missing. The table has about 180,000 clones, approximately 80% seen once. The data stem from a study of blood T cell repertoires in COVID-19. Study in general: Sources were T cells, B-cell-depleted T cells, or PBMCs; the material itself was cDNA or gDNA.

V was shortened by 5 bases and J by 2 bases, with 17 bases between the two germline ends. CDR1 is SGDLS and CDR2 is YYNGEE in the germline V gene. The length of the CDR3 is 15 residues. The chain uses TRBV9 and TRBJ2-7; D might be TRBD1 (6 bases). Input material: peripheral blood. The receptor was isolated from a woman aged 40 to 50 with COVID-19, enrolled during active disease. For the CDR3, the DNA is TGTGCCAGCAGTTCCTCGGACAGTAAAACCTACGAGCAGTACTTC. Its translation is CASSSSDSKTYEQYF. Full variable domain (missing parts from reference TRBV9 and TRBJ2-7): DSGVTQTPKHLITATGQRVTLRCSPRSGDLSVYWYQQSLDQGLQFLIQYYNGEERAKGNILERFSAQQFPDLHSELNLSSLELGDSALYFCASSSSDSKTYEQYFGPGTRLTVT.